The entry below gives a single T cell receptor beta chain sequence along with its context. The data belong to a study of T cell responses to AZD1222 COVID-19 vaccine. The ends were cut back, 5 bases at V and 7 bases at J, with 9 bases in the middle. The CDR3 consists of 13 residues. Germline CDR1 and CDR2: MDHEN and SYDVKM. The protocol was immunoSEQ multiplex PCR, while the TCRdb copy is restricted to in-frame clones and leaves out a portion. The sample has 95,000 to 100,000 clones, 70% to 85% seen once. The chain is built from TRBV28 and TRBJ1-6; D uncertain. The sequencing used peripheral blood, collected 28 days after the second AZD1222 dose. The TCR comes from an adult who received the AZD1222 COVID-19 vaccine. The CDR3 loop is CASSKDGNSPLHF. The CDR3 nucleotides read TGTGCCAGCAGTAAGGACGGGAATTCACCCCTCCACTTT.